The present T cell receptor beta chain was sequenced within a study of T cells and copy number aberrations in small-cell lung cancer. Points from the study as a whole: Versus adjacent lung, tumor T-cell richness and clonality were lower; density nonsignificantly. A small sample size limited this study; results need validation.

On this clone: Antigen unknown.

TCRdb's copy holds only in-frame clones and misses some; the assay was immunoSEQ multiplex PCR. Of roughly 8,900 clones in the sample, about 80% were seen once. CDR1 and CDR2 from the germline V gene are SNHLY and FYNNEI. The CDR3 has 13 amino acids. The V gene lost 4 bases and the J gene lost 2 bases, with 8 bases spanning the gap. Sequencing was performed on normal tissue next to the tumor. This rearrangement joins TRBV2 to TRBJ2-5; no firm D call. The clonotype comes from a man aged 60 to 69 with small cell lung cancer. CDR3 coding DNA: TGTGCCAGCAGTGCTCGGGTACAAGAGACCCAGTACTTC. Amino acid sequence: CASSARVQETQYF.